This passage covers 15 T cell receptor beta chains from one sample sequenced in a study of blood T cell repertoires in COVID-19. Sequencing was performed with immunoSEQ multiplex PCR; in TCRdb, only in-frame clones are kept and a portion is missing. The table includes a few hundred thousand clones, about 87% detected once. The material sequenced was peripheral blood. These receptors were collected from a man between 65 and 85 years old with acute or convalescent COVID-19.

This chain joins TRBV5-6 and TRBJ2-6, with D hard to call. Germline lookup yields CDR1 SGHDT and CDR2 YYEEEE. This CDR3 has 13 residues. Trimming took off 6 bases at V and 0 bases at J, with 4 bases between the two ends. Here the CDR3 reads CASTLSGANVLTF. CDR3 sequence (DNA): TGTGCCAGCACCCTCTCTGGGGCCAACGTCCTGACTTTC.

J is TRBJ2-3 and V is TRBV28; 11 bases align to TRBD2. This CDR3 has 15 residues. Germline values: CDR1 MDHEN, CDR2 SYDVKM. V trimming: 7 bases; J trimming: 6 bases; junction bases outside the gene matches: 9. The CDR3 nucleotides read TGTGCCAGCACTGCTAGCGGGAGGCCCGGGGATACGCAGTATTTT. Protein product: CASTASGRPGDTQYF.

V and J are TRBV28 and TRBJ1-4, with D possibly matching TRBD1 (5 bases). From germline, CDR1 is MDHEN and CDR2 SYDVKM. This CDR3 region has 14 residues. V lost 6 bases and J 6 bases, leaving 14 bases between the germline ends. The chain's CDR3 is CASSRLGGDEKLFF. CDR3 nucleotide sequence: TGTGCCAGCAGCCGTCTTGGGGGGGATGAAAAACTGTTTTTT.

The chain couples TRBV12-5 to TRBJ2-1; 13 bases are shared with TRBD2. CDR1 and CDR2 (germline): LGHNT, FRNRAP. There are 15 residues in the CDR3. V lost 2 bases and J lost 9; bases outside the gene matches: 4. CDR3 region: CASGLRLAGGSEQFF. In DNA, the CDR3 is TGTGCTAGTGGTTTGAGACTAGCGGGAGGTAGTGAGCAGTTCTTC.

The chain links TRBV27 to TRBJ2-7; 12 bases agree with TRBD2. Germline CDR1 MNHEY, CDR2 SMNVEV (reference sequence). CDR3 length equals 16 residues. J lost 2 bases, V lost 6 bases, and 8 bases had no gene match. CDR3 DNA sequence: TGTGCCAGCAGCCCATTCGGACTAGCGGGAACCTACGAGCAGTACTTC. Its translation is CASSPFGLAGTYEQYF.

The chain has TRBV2 and TRBJ1-2; TRBD1 is a possible D gene (6 bases). Germline V gene sequence: CDR1 SNHLY, CDR2 FYNNEI. The length of the CDR3 is 12 residues. The V and J ends lost 2 bases and 12 bases respectively, with 13 bases between them. DNA of the CDR3: TGTGCCAGCAGTGAAATCAGGGGCCTCGACACCTTC. It encodes CASSEIRGLDTF.

The chain joins TRBV5-4 to TRBJ2-3; D not resolved. V was trimmed by 2 bases and J by 8 bases, leaving 9 bases between them. The CDR3 length is 12 residues. Germline V gene sequence: CDR1 SGHNT, CDR2 YYREEE (reference sequence). The CDR3 protein is CASSLYSGTQYF. The CDR3 DNA follows: TGTGCCAGCAGCTTATACTCCGGTACGCAGTATTTT.

This rearrangement joins TRBV25-1 to TRBJ2-7; D gene uncertain. There are 13 residues in the CDR3. CDR1 is MGHDK, CDR2 SYGVNS, per germline. Trimming pared 2 bases from V and 4 bases from J, leaving 9 bases between. The CDR3 DNA reads TGTGCCAGCAGTGAAAATGTCCAATACGAGCAGTACTTC. Translation: CASSENVQYEQYF.

The gene calls are TRBV7-9 and TRBJ2-2, with unresolved D. V was trimmed by 0 bases and J by 6 bases, leaving 8 bases between them. The CDR3 spans 14 residues. From germline, CDR1 is SEHNR and CDR2 FQNEAQ (reference sequence). The CDR3 loop reads CASSLAVESGELFF. DNA of the CDR3: TGTGCCAGCAGCTTAGCGGTAGAGTCCGGGGAGCTGTTTTTT.

The chain's CDR3 is CASRKSYEQYF. In DNA form, the CDR3 reads TGTGCCAGCAGGAAGAGCTACGAGCAGTACTTC. This chain joins TRBV12-3 or TRBV12-4 and TRBJ2-7; unclear D gene. The length of the CDR3 is 11 residues. The germline V and J ends were trimmed by 6 bases and 3 bases, with 6 bases remaining between them.

The gene calls are TRBV7-2 and TRBJ1-3, with D maybe TRBD1 (5 bases). CDR1 is SGHTA, CDR2 FQGNSA, per germline. The V and J ends lost 3 bases and 0 bases respectively, with 9 bases between them. This CDR3 is built from 15 residues. CDR3 loop: CASSLGPSSGNTIYF. CDR3 coding DNA: TGTGCCAGCAGCTTGGGGCCGAGCTCTGGAAACACCATATATTTT. The whole variable domain, filled in from reference TRBV7-2 and TRBJ1-3, reads GAGVSQSPSNKVTEKGKDVELRCDPISGHTALYWYRQSLGQGLEFLIYFQGNSAPDKSGLPSDRFSAERTGGSVSTLTIQRTQQEDSAVYLCASSLGPSSGNTIYFGEGSWLTVV.

The J gene is TRBJ2-1, the V gene TRBV7-2, with 10 bases aligning to TRBD1. The CDR3 consists of 17 residues. The V gene's germline CDR1 is SGHTA and CDR2 FQGNSA. Losses at the gene ends were 5 bases for V and 0 bases for J; bases not matched to a gene: 7. The CDR3 loop is CASSGPGTGDSYNEQFF. The CDR3 coding sequence is TGTGCCAGCAGCGGCCCCGGGACAGGGGACTCCTACAATGAGCAGTTCTTC.

DNA for the CDR3: TGTGCCAGTAGTATCCAACACCGATCGAACACTGAAGCTTTCTTT. It codes for CASSIQHRSNTEAFF. This chain links TRBV19 with TRBJ1-1, with D unclear. Germline CDR1 and CDR2: LNHDA and SQIVND (reference sequence). The CDR3 is 15 residues long. V dropped 3 bases and J dropped 1 base, with 12 bases sitting between them.

This clone has a single count. This sequence joins TRBV29-1 and TRBJ2-1; no reliable D call. The V gene lost 7 bases and the J gene lost 5 bases, with 6 bases spanning the gap. The CDR3 has 10 residues. Germline assignment: CDR1 SQVTM and CDR2 ANQGSEA. The CDR3 region has the DNA TGCAGCGGAGGCCACAATGAGCAGTTCTTC. Translation gives CSGGHNEQFF.

The chain recombines TRBV6-5 with TRBJ1-4; no clear D. The V gene lost 6 bases and the J gene lost 0 bases, with 11 bases spanning the gap. The CDR3 contains 15 residues. Germline V gene sequence: CDR1 MNHEY, CDR2 SVGAGI. CDR3 in amino acids: CASRSGQATNEKLFF. The DNA for the CDR3 is TGTGCCAGCAGATCAGGCCAGGCAACTAATGAAAAACTGTTTTTT.